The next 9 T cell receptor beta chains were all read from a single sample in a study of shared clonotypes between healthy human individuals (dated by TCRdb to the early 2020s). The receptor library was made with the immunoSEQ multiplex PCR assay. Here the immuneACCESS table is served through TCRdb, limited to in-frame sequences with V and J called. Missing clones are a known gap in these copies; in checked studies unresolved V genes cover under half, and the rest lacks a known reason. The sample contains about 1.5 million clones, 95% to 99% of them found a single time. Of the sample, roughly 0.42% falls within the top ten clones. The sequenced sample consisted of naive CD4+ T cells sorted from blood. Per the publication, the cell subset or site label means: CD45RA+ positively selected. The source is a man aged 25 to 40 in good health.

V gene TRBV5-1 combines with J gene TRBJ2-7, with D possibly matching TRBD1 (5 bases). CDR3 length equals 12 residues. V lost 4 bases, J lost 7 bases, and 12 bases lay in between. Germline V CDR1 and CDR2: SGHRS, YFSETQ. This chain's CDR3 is CASSEGHQEQYF. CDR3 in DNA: TGCGCCAGCAGCGAAGGACATCAAGAGCAGTACTTC.

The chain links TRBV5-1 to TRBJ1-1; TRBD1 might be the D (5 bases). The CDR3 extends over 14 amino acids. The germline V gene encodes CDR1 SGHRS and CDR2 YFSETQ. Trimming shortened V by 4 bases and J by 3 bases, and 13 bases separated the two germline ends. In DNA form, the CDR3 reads TGCGCCAGCAGCCCGGGGCAGGCACACACTGAAGCTTTCTTT. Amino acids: CASSPGQAHTEAFF. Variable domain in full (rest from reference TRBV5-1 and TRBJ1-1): KAGVTQTPRYLIKTRGQQVTLSCSPISGHRSVSWYQQTPGQGLQFLFEYFSETQRNKGNFPGRFSGRQFSNSRSEMNVSTLELGDSALYLCASSPGQAHTEAFFGQGTRLTVV.

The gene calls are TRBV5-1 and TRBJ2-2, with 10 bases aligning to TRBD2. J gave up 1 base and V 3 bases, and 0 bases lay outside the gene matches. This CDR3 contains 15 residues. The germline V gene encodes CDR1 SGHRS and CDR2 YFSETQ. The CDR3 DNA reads TGCGCCAGCAGCTGGACTAGCGGGAACACCGGGGAGCTGTTTTTT. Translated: CASSWTSGNTGELFF.

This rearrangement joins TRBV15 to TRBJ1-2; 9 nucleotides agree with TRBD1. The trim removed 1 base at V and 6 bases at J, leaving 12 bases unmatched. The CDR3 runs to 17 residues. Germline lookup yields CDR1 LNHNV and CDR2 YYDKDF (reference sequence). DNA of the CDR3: TGTGCCACCAGCAGAGGAAGAGGACAGGGGATGGAGCATGGCTACACCTTC. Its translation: CATSRGRGQGMEHGYTF.

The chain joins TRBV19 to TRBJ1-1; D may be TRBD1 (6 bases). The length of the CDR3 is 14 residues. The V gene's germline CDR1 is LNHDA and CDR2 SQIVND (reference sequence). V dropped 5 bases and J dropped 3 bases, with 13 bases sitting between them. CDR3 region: CASSHTGRYTEAFF. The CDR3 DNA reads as TGTGCCAGTAGTCACACAGGGCGGTACACTGAAGCTTTCTTT.

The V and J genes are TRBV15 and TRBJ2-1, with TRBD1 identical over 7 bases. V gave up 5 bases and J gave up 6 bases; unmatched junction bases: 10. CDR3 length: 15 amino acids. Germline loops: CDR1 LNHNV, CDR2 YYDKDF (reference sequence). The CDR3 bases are TGTGCCACCAGCGTACAGGGGTCAGGTATCAATGAGCAGTTCTTC. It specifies CATSVQGSGINEQFF.

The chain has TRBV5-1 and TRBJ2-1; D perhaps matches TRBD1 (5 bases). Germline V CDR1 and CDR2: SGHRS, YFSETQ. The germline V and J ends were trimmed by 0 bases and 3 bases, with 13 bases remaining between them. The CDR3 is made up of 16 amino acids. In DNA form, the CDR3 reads TGCGCCAGCAGCTTGGAAGGGGCCCCCTACTACAATGAGCAGTTCTTC. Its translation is CASSLEGAPYYNEQFF.

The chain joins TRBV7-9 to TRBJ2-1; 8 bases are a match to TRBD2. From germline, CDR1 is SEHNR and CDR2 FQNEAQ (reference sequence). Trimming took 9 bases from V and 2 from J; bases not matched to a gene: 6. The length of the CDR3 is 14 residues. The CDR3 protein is CASPGGGTYNEQFF. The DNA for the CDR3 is TGTGCCAGTCCAGGCGGGGGGACCTACAATGAGCAGTTCTTC.

CDR3 sequence reads: CASSLLASTGTETQYF. For the CDR3, the DNA is TGTGCCAGCTCACTACTTGCCAGTACGGGAACGGAGACCCAGTACTTC. The genes are TRBV18 and TRBJ2-5, with TRBD2 as a possible D gene (5 bases). Germline CDR1 is KGHSH and CDR2 is LQKENI. Between the trimmed V and J ends, which lost 4 bases and 5 bases, there was a span of 20 bases. The CDR3 sequence is 16 residues long.